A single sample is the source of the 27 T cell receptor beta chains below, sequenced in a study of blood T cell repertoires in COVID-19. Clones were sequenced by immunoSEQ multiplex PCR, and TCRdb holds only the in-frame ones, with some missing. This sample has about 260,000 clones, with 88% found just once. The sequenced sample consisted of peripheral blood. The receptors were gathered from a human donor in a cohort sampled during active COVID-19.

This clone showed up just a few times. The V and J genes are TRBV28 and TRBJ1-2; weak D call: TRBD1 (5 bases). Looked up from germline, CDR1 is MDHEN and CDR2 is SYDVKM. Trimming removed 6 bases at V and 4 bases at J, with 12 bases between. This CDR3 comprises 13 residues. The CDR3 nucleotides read TGTGCCAGCAGCCTCGGGGGAGGCTATGGCTACACCTTC. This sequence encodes CASSLGGGYGYTF.

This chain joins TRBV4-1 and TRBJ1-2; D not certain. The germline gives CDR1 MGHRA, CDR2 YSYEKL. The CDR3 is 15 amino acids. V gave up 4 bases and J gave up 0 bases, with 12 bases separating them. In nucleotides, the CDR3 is TGCGCCAGCAGCCCTTACATGATCACTAACTATGGCTACACCTTC. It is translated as CASSPYMITNYGYTF.

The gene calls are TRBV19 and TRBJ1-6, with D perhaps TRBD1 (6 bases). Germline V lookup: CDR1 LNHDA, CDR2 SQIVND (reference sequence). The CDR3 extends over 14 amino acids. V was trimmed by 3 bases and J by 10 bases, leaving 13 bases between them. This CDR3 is CASSIGDTWSPLHF. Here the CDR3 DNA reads TGTGCCAGTAGTATTGGGGACACCTGGTCACCCCTCCACTTT.

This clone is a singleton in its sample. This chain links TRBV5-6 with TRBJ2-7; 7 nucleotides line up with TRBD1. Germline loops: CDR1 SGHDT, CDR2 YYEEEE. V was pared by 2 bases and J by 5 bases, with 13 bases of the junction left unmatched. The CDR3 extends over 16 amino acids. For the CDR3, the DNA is TGTGCCAGCAGCTTTTATGAGGGACAGCTCTATAACGAGCAGTACTTC. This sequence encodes CASSFYEGQLYNEQYF.

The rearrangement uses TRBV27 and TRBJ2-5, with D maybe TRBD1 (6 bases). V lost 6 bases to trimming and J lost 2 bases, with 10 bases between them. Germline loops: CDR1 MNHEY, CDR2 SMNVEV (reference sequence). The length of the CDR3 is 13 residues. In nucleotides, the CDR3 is TGTGCCAGCAGGGTGACAGGACAAGAGACCCAGTACTTC. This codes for CASRVTGQETQYF.

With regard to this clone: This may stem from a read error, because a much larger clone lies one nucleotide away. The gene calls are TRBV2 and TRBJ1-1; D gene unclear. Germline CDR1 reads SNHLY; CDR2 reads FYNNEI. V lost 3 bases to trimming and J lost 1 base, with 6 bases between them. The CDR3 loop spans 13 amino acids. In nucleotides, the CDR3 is TGTGCCAGCAGTGAGGAGGCGAACACTGAAGCTTTCTTT. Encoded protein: CASSEEANTEAFF.

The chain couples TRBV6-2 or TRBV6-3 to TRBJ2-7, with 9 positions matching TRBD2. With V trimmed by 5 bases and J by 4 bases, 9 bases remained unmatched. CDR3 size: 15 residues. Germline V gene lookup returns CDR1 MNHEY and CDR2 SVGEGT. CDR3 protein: CASSTLRGRAYEQYF. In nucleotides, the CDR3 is TGTGCCAGCAGTACCCTCCGCGGGAGGGCGTACGAGCAGTACTTC.

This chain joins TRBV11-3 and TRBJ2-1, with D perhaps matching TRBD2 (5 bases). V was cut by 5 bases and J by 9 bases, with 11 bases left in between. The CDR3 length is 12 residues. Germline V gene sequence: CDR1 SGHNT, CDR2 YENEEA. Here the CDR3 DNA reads TGTGCCAGCAGCCTAAGCGGTGGTGAGCAGTTCTTC. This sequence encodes CASSLSGGEQFF.

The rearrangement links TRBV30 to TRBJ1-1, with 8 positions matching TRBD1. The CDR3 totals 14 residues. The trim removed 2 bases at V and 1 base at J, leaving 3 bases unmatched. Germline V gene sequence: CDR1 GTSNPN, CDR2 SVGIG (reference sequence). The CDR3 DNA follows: TGTGCCTGGAGTCGTGGGACAGGGAACACTGAAGCTTTCTTT. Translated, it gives CAWSRGTGNTEAFF.

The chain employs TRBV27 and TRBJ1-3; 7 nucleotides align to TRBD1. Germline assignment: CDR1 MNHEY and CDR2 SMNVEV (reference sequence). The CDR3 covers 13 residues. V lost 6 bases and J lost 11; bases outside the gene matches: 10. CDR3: CASRPTGALPIYF. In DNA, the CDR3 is TGTGCCAGCAGACCTACAGGGGCTCTACCCATATATTTT.

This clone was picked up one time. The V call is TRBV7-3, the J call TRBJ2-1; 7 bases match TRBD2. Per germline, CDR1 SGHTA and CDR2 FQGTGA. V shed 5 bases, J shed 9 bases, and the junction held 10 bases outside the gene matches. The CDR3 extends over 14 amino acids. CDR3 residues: CASSQGRVEGEQFF. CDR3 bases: TGTGCCAGCAGCCAAGGGAGGGTGGAGGGTGAGCAGTTCTTC.

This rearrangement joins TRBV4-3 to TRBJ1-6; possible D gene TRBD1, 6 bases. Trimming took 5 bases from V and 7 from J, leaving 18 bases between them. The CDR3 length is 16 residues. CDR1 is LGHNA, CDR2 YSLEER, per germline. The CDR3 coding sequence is TGCGCCAGCAGCATCTCGGACAGTCTGGCGAATTCACCCCTCCACTTT. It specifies CASSISDSLANSPLHF.

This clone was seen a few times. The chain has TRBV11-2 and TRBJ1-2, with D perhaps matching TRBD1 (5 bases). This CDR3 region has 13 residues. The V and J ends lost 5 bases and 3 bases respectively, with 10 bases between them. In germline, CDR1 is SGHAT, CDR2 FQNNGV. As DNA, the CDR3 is TGTGCCAGCAGCCGCGGGGGGGACTATGGCTACACCTTC. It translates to CASSRGGDYGYTF.

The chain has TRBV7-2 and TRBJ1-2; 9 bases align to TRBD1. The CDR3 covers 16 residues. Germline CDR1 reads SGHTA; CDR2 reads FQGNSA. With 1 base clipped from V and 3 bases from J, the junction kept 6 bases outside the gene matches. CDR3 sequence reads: CASSLGYRGRDYGYTF. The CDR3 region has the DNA TGTGCCAGCAGCTTAGGATACAGGGGGCGGGACTATGGCTACACCTTC.

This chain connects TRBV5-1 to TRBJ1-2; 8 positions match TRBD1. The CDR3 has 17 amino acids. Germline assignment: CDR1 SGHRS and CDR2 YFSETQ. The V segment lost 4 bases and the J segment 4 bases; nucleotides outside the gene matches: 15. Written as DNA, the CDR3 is TGCGCCAGCAGCCGGGATTGGACAGGGTCTTTGGCCTATGGCTACACCTTC. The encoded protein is CASSRDWTGSLAYGYTF. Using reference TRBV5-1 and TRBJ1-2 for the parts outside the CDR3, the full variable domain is KAGVTQTPRYLIKTRGQQVTLSCSPISGHRSVSWYQQTPGQGLQFLFEYFSETQRNKGNFPGRFSGRQFSNSRSEMNVSTLELGDSALYLCASSRDWTGSLAYGYTFGSGTRLTVV.

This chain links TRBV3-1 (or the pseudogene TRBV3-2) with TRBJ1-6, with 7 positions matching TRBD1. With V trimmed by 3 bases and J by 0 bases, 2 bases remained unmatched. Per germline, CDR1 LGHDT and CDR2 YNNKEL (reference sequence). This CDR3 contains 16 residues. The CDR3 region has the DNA TGTGCCAGCAGCCACAGGGGGAGCTCCTATAATTCACCCCTCCACTTT. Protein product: CASSHRGSSYNSPLHF.

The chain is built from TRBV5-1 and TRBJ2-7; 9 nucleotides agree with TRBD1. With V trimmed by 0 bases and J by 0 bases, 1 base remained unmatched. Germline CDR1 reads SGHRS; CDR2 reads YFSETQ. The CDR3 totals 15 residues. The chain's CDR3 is CASSLGGQGSYEQYF. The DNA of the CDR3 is TGCGCCAGCAGCTTGGGGGGACAGGGCTCCTACGAGCAGTACTTC.

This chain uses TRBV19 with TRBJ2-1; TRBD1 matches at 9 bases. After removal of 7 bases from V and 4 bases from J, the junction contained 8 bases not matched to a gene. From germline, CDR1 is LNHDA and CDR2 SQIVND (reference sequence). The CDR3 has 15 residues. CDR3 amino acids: CASKFGTGTYNEQFF. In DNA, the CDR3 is TGTGCCAGTAAATTCGGGACAGGGACATACAATGAGCAGTTCTTC.

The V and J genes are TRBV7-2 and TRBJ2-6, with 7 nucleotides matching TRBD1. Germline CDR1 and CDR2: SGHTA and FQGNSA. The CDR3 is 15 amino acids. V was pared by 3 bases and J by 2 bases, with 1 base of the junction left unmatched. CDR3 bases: TGTGCCAGCAGCTTTACAGGGGCTGGGGCCAACGTCCTGACTTTC. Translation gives CASSFTGAGANVLTF. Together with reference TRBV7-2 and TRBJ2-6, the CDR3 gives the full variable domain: GAGVSQSPSNKVTEKGKDVELRCDPISGHTALYWYRQSLGQGLEFLIYFQGNSAPDKSGLPSDRFSAERTGGSVSTLTIQRTQQEDSAVYLCASSFTGAGANVLTFGAGSRLTVL.

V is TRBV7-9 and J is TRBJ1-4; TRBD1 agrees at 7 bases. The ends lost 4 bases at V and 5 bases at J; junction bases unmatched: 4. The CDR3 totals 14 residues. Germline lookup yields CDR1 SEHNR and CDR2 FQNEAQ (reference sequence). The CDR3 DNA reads TGTGCCAGCAGCTCGGGACAGCCAAATGAAAAACTGTTTTTT. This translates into CASSSGQPNEKLFF.

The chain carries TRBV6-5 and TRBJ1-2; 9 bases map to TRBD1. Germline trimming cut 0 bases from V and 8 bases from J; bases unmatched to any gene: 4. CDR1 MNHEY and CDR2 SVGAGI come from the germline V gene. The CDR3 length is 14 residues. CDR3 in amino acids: CASSYSNRGLGYTF. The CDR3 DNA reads TGTGCCAGCAGTTACTCGAACAGGGGGCTCGGCTACACCTTC.

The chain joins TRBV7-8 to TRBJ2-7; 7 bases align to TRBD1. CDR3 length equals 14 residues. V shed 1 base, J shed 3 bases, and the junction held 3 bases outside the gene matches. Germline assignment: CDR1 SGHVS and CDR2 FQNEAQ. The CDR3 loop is CASSLVPGGYEQYF. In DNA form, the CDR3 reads TGTGCCAGCAGCTTAGTTCCAGGGGGCTACGAGCAGTACTTC.

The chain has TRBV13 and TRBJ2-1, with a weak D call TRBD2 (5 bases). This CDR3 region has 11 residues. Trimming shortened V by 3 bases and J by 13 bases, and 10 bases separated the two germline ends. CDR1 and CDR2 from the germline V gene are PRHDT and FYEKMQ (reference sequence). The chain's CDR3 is CASSLERPQFF. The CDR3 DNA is TGTGCCAGCAGCTTGGAGCGGCCCCAGTTCTTC.

The CDR3 loop reads CASSKDSRPYEQYF. The CDR3 region has the DNA TGCGCCAGCAGTAAGGACAGCCGACCCTACGAGCAGTACTTC. The chain uses TRBV5-1 and TRBJ2-7; a weak D match, TRBD1 (6 bases). The germline V gene has CDR1 SGHRS and CDR2 YFSETQ. Trimming removed 5 bases from V and 2 bases from J, with 14 bases in between. This CDR3 is 14 amino acids long.

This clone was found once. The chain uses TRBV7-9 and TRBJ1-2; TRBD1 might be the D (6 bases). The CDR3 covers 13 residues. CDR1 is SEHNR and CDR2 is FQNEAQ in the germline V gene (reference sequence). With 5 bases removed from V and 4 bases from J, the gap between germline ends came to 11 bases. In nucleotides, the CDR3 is TGTGCCAGCAGCCTAACACAGGGCTATGGCTACACCTTC. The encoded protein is CASSLTQGYGYTF.

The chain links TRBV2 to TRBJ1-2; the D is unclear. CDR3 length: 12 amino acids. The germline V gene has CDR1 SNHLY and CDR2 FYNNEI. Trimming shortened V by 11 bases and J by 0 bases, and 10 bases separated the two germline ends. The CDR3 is CAGTETNYGYTF. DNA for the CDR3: TGTGCCGGAACAGAAACTAACTATGGCTACACCTTC.

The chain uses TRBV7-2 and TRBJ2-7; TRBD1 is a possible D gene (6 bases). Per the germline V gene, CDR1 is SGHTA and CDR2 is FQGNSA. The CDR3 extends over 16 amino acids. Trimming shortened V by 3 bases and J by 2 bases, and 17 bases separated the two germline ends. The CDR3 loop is CASSLTGTQGTYEQYF. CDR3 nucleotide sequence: TGTGCCAGCAGCTTGACCGGGACACAGGGTACCTACGAGCAGTACTTC. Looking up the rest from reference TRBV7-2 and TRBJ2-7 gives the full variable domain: GAGVSQSPSNKVTEKGKDVELRCDPISGHTALYWYRQSLGQGLEFLIYFQGNSAPDKSGLPSDRFSAERTGGSVSTLTIQRTQQEDSAVYLCASSLTGTQGTYEQYFGPGTRLTVT.